This T cell receptor beta chain came from a study of blood T cells in healthy people across ages (dated by TCRdb to the mid-2010s). Describing the broader study: In model experiments, template switching captured about one uniquely barcoded TCR beta cDNA molecule for every two T cells. The study measured age-related changes in TCR beta repertoire diversity using deep sequencing normalized with unique cDNA molecular identifiers. Four age groups were formed from the donors: young (average roughly 15 years), middle-aged (around 37), aged (about 62) and long-lived (about 80). Donors of different ages were randomly distributed across sequencing lanes to avoid experimental bias. The study analyzed two additional independent replicas of 1 million unique cDNA reads from the same blood draw for two donors, one aged 18 to 30 and one aged 80 or older.

In this sample, this clonotype turned up a few times. There is no known antigen for this receptor. Base qualities are not recorded, but no much larger clone differs from it by a single base. The library was obtained by 5' RACE. The data were produced on an Illumina HiSeq 2500. A second PCR of roughly 6 to 12 cycles was performed with a sample-barcoded 5' primer and a J-beta primer mix. A unique molecular identifier was introduced onto each TCR beta cDNA molecule by a template-switch 5' adaptor carrying 12 random nucleotides. Each sample yielded at least 2.5 million CDR3-containing paired-end reads. All of the RNA was converted into first-strand cDNA using the Mint cDNA synthesis kit, with a TRBC-specific oligonucleotide serving as the primer. After uracil-DNA glycosylase treatment, a first 18-cycle PCR used universal primers M1SS and BC2_uni_R on all cDNA. In the original analysis: Normalization of each sample was performed by random selection of 1 million high-quality reads, each carrying a distinct molecular identifier. Reads sharing molecular identifiers were discarded rather than binned into consensus sequences. MiTCR, with a Q25 quality threshold and the strictest error-elimination algorithm, was used for CDR3 identification, clonotype clustering and error correction. A nonparametric unseen species model using Euler transformation provided a lower-bound estimate of total TCR beta diversity. TCRdb passed the public sequencing reads through fastp at Q25 and MiXCR, retaining productive beta sequences. Each CDR3 protein appears once, grouped with its most common genes and DNA. The V and J calls and clone size are TCRdb's, not the authors'. Across this sample there are 1.5 million or so distinct CDR3 sequences, with about 45% seen only once. The ten largest clones add up to just over 4% of the sample.

The donors were 40 or so Caucasian individuals from Russia, aged 6 to 90 years, who were systemically healthy. About 10 milliliters of peripheral blood were drawn from each donor into EDTA-treated Vacutainer tubes. Ficoll-Paque density-gradient centrifugation was used to isolate PBMCs, with at least 7 million obtained per sample. Total RNA was extracted from PBMCs with Trizol reagent, with at least 6 micrograms obtained per sample. For every donor, flow cytometry on a PBMC aliquot measured the percentage of naive CD45RAhigh/CD27high T cells. The CDR3 contains 10 residues, cysteine and phenylalanine counted. Solely the CDR3 DNA is kept, with 30 bases framed from the first base. General study outcomes and caveats: Estimates of total diversity based on one million sequenced T cells were regarded as lower bounds and as underestimates. As age increased, observed TCR beta diversity per million T cells dropped in a roughly linear way, and a significant reduction was already evident by age about 36. Compared with the aged group, the long-lived group had more naive CD4+ T cells, fewer expanded clones and increased TCR diversity, a pattern suggesting age selection. A strong correlation was found between observed TCR beta diversity and the percentage of naive T cells measured by flow cytometry. The CMV infection status of donors was not known, potentially confounding age-related changes in expanded clonotypes. Because profiling used bulk unsorted PBMCs, naive and antigen-experienced compartments could not be compared conclusively.

Input material: blood. The sequence is built from TRBV12-1 and TRBJ1-2. TRBV12-1 is flagged as a pseudogene. This TCR came from a woman aged 18-29 years in good health. CDR3 sequence: CREEEPGYTF. The DNA sequence reads TGTCGTGAGGAGGAACCCGGCTACACCTTC.